This TCR beta chain originates from a study of blood T cell repertoires in COVID-19. Whole-study context: Sites across the United States, Italy and Spain contributed samples from acute and convalescent COVID-19. From T cells, B-cell-depleted T cells, or PBMCs came the material, which was cDNA or gDNA.

Authors' analysis steps: Amplified reference gene primers provided the basis for estimating nucleated cell counts. The protocol was immunoSEQ multiplex PCR, while the TCRdb copy is restricted to in-frame clones and leaves out a portion. From that table come the V and J calls and clone size; the DNA was used to work out D and trimming. Of 100,000 or so clones in the sample, roughly 82% were seen once. CDR1 is SGDLS, CDR2 YYNGEE, per germline. The CDR3 contains 16 residues. J lost 6 bases, V lost 4 bases, and 12 bases had no gene match. Sequenced input: peripheral blood. This TCR was recovered from a human donor in a cohort sampled during active COVID-19. V usage is TRBV9 and J usage is TRBJ2-4; 8 bases fit TRBD2. CDR3 sequence reads: CASSSGGGSLGNIQYF. CDR3 nucleotides: TGTGCCAGCAGCTCCGGGGGGGGAAGCCTAGGAAACATTCAGTACTTC.